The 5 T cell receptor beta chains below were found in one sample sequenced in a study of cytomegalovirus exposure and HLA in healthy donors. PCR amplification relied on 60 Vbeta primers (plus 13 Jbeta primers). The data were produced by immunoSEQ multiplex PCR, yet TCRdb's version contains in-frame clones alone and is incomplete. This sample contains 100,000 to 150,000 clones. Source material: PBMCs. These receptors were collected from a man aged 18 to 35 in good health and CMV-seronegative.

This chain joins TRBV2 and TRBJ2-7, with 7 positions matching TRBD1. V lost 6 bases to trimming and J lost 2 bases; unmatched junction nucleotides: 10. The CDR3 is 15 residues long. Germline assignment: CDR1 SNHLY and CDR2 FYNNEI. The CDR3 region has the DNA TGTGCCAGCAGGAAAATCAGGGGGTTAGCCTACGAGCAGTACTTC. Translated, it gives CASRKIRGLAYEQYF.

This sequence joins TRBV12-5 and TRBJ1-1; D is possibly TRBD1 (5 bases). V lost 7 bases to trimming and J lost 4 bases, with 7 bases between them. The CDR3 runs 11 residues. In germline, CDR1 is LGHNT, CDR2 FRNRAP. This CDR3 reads CASAGGTEAFF. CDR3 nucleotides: TGTGCTAGTGCCGGGGGCACTGAAGCTTTCTTT.

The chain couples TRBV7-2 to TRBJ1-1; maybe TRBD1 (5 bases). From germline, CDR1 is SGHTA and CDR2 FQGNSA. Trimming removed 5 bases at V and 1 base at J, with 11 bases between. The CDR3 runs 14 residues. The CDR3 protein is CASSPRGGNTEAFF. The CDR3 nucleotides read TGTGCCAGCAGCCCCCGCGGGGGGAACACTGAAGCTTTCTTT.

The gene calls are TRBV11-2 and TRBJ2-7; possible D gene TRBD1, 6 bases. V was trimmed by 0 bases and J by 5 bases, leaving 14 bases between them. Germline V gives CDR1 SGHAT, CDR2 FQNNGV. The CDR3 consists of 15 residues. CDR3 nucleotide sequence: TGTGCCAGCAGCTTAGATTACGGCAGGGGTAACGAGCAGTACTTC. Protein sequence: CASSLDYGRGNEQYF.

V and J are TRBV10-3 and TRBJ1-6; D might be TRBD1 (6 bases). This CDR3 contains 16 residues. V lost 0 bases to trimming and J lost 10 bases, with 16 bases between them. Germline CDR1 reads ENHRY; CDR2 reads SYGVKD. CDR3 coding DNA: TGTGCCATCAGTGAGTCGGGAGGGGGAGTCGGATCACCCCTCCACTTT. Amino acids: CAISESGGGVGSPLHF.